The clone carrying this TCR beta chain was seen only a few times. Its cognate antigen is unknown. CDR1 and CDR2 from the germline V gene are LGHNA and YNFKEQ. The CDR3 totals 14 residues. V lost 5 bases, J lost 2 bases, and 12 bases lay in between. This specimen belongs to a study of response to subunit inactivated influenza vaccine. TCRdb processed the RT-PCR reads anew with MiXCR; each CDR3 protein has one entry. The sample has roughly 670,000 distinct CDR3 sequences; roughly 15% are singletons. Study-wide points: Authors suggested seasonal influenza vaccinations each recruit few new T cells.

This TCR was sampled from a man aged 50-60 years who received an inactivated influenza vaccine. The V call is TRBV4-2, the J call TRBJ1-2, with D uncertain. Sample: PBMCs from blood, taken roughly 15 days before vaccination. DNA of the CDR3: TGTGCCAGCAGCGAAAGGGATGCCAACTATGGCTACACCTTC. This codes for CASSERDANYGYTF.